The source of this T cell receptor beta chain is a study of PD-1 blockade in classical Hodgkin lymphoma. Study-wide points: Whoever responded completely had baseline diversity much like that seen in newly diagnosed patients. Patients starting nivolumab less than 1 year after ASCT had lower diversity and were excluded from later analyses.

This clone has just one count. Its antigen remains unknown. Assay used: immunoSEQ multiplex PCR; TCRdb lists only in-frame clones, some missing. This table holds 25,000 to 35,000 clones, over 75% found once. Every patient had relapsed following autologous stem cell transplantation, and cohorts differed in brentuximab vedotin exposure. CD4+ T cells were purified from thawed PBMCs by magnetic negative selection. V was cut by 3 bases and J by 5 bases, with 3 bases left in between. This CDR3 contains 10 residues. Germline V gene data show CDR1 as GTSNPN and CDR2 as SVGIG (reference sequence). This TCR was sampled from a human donor with classical Hodgkin lymphoma. The source was CD4+ T cells from blood, collected at baseline. J is TRBJ2-3 and V is TRBV30; D ambiguous. CDR3 in amino acids: CAWRIDTQYF. The CDR3, as DNA: TGTGCCTGGAGGATAGATACGCAGTATTTT.